This T cell receptor beta chain comes out of a study of blood T cell repertoires in COVID-19. For the study at large: Researchers got acute and convalescent COVID-19 samples from the United States, Italy and Spain. Sources were T cells, B-cell-depleted T cells, or PBMCs; the material itself was cDNA or gDNA.

In the study's own analysis: Using reference gene primer amplification, nucleated cell counts were estimated. The method was immunoSEQ multiplex PCR; TCRdb's version includes in-frame clones alone and lacks a portion of them. V, J and clone size derive from that table, while D and trimming were established from the DNA sequence. The sample lists 130,000 to 150,000 clones; around 80% were seen once. Germline V gene lookup returns CDR1 SGHVS and CDR2 FNYEAQ. V lost 5 bases to trimming and J lost 2 bases; unmatched junction nucleotides: 6. The CDR3 runs to 15 residues. In its sample, this clone was seen a few times.

The gene calls are TRBV7-6 and TRBJ2-7; the match to TRBD1 covers 10 bases. The sequenced material came from peripheral blood. The sequence came from a woman over 75 in a cohort sampled during active or convalescent COVID-19. The CDR3 bases are TGTGCCAGCAGCCCGTCGGGACAGGGGACCTACGAGCAGTACTTC. It is translated as CASSPSGQGTYEQYF.